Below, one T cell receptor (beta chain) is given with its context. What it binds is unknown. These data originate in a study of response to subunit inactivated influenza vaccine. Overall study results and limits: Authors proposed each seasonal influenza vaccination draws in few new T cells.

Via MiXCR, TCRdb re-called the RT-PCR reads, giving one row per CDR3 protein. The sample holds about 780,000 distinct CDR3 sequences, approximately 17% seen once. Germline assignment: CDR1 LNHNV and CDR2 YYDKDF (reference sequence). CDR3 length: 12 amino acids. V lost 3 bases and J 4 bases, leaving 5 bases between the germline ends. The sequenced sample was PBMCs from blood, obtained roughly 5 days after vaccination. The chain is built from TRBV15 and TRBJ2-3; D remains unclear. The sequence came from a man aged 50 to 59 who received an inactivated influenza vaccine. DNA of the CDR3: TGTGCCACCAGCAGGACGGCAGATACGCAGTATTTT. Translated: CATSRTADTQYF. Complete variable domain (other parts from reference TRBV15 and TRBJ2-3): DAMVIQNPRYQVTQFGKPVTLSCSQTLNHNVMYWYQQKSSQAPKLLFHYYDKDFNNEADTPDNFQSRRPNTSFCFLDIRSPGLGDTAMYLCATSRTADTQYFGPGTRLTVL.